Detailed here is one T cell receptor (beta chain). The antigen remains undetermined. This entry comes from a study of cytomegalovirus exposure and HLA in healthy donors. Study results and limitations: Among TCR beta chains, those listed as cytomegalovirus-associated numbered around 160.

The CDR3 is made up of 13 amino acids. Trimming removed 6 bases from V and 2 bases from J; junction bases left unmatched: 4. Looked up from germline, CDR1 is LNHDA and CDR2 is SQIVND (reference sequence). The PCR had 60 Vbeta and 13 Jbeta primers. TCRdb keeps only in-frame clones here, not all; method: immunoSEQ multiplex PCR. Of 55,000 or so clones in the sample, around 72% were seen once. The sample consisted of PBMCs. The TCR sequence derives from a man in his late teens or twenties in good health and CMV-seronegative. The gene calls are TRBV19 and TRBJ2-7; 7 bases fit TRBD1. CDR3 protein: CASRADRTYEQYF. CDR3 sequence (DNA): TGTGCCAGTAGAGCGGACAGGACCTACGAGCAGTACTTC.